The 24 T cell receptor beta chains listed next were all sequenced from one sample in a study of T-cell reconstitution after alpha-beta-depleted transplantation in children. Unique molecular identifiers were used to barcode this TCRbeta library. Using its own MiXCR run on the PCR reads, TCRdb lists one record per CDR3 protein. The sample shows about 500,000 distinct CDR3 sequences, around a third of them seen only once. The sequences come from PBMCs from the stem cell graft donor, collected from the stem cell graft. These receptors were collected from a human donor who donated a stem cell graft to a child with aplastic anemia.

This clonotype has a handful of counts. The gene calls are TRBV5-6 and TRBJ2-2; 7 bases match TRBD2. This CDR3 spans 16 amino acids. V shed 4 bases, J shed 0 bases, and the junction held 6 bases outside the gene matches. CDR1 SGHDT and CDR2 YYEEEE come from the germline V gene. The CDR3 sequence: CASSGSGLANTGELFF. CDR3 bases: TGTGCCAGCAGCGGTAGCGGGCTTGCGAACACCGGGGAGCTGTTTTTT.

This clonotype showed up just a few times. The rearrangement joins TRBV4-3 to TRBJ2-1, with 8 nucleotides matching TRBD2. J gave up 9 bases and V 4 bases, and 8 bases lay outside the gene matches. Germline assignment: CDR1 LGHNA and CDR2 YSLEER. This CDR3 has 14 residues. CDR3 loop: CASSRGFSGTEQFF. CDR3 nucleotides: TGCGCCAGCAGCCGAGGATTTAGCGGGACTGAGCAGTTCTTC.

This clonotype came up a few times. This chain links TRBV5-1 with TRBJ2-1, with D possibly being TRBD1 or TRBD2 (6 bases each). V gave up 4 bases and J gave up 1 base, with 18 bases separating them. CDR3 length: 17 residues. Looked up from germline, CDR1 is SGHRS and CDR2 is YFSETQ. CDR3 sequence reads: CASSLTGAAPSYNEQFF. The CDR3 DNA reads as TGCGCCAGCAGCCTCACGGGGGCGGCCCCATCCTACAATGAGCAGTTCTTC.

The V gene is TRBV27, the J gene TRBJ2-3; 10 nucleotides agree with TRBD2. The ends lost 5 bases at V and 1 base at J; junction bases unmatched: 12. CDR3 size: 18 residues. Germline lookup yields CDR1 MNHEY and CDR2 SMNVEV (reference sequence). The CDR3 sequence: CASSLRAGGPLGTDTQYF. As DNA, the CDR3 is TGTGCCAGCAGTCTGAGAGCGGGAGGGCCGTTGGGCACAGATACGCAGTATTTT.

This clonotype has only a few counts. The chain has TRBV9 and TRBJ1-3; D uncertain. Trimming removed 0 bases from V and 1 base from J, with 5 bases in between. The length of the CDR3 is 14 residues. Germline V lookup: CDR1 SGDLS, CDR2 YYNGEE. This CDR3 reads CASSVDPSGNTIYF. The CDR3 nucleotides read TGTGCCAGCAGCGTAGACCCATCTGGAAACACCATATATTTT.

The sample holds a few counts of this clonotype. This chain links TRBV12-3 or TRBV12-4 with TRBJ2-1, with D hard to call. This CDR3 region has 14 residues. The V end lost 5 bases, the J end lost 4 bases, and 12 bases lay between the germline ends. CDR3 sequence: CASSPSQSYNEQFF. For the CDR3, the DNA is TGTGCCAGCAGTCCATCCCAGAGTTACAATGAGCAGTTCTTC.

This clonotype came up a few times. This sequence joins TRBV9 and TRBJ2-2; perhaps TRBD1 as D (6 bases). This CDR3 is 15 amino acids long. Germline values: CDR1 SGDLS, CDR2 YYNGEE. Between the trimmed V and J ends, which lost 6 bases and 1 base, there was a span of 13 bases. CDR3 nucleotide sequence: TGTGCCAGCACAAACCAACAGGGGAACACCGGGGAGCTGTTTTTT. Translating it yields CASTNQQGNTGELFF.

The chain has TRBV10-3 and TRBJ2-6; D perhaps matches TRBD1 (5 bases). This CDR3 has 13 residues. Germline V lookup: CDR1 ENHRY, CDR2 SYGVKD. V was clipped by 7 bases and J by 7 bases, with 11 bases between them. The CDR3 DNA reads TGTGCCATCACTTTGGACAACGCCAACGTCCTGACTTTC. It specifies CAITLDNANVLTF.

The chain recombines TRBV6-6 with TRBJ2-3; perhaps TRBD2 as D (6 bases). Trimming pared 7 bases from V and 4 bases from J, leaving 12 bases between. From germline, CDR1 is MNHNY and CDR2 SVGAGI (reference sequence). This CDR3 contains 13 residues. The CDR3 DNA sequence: TGTGCCAGCACGGGAGTCAAGTCAGATACGCAGTATTTT. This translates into CASTGVKSDTQYF.

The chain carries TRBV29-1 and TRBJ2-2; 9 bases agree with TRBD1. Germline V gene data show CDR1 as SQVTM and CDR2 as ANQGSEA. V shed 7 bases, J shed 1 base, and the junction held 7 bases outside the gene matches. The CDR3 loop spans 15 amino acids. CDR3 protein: CSATGTGMNTGELFF. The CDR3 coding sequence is TGCAGCGCAACCGGGACAGGGATGAACACCGGGGAGCTGTTTTTT.

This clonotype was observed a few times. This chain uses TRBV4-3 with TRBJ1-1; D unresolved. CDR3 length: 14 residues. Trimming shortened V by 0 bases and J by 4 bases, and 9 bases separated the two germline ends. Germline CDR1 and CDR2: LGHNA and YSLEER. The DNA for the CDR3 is TGCGCCAGCAGCCAAGATACATGGGCCACTGAAGCTTTCTTT. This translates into CASSQDTWATEAFF.

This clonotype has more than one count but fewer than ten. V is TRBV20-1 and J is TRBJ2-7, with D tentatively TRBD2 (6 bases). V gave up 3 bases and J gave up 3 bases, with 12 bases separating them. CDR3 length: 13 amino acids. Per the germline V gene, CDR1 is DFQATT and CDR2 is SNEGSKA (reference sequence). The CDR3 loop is CSARRDLDYEQYF. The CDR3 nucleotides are TGCAGTGCTAGGCGGGACCTTGACTACGAGCAGTACTTC.

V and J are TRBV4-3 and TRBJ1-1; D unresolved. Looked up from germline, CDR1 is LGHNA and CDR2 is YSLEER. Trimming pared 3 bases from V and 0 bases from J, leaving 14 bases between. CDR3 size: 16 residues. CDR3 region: CASSHGVAILNTEAFF. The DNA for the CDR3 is TGCGCCAGCAGCCACGGGGTAGCGATCCTGAACACTGAAGCTTTCTTT.

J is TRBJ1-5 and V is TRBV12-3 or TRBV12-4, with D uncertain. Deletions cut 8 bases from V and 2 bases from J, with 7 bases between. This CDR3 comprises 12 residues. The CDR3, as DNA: TGTGCCAGCCGACATGGCAATCAGCCCCAGCATTTT. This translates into CASRHGNQPQHF.

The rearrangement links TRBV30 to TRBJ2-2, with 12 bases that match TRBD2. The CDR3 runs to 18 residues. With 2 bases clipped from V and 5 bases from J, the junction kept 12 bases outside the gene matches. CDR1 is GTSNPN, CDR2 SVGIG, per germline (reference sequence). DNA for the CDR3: TGTGCCTGGAGTCTTCTCCCTAGCGGGAGGGCCCGAACCGGGGAGCTGTTTTTT. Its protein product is CAWSLLPSGRARTGELFF. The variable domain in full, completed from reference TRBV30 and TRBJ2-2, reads SQTIHQWPATLVQPVGSPLSLECTVEGTSNPNLYWYRQAAGRGLQLLFYSVGIGQISSEVPQNLSASRPQDRQFILSSKKLLLSDSGFYLCAWSLLPSGRARTGELFFGEGSRLTVL.

In DNA form, the CDR3 reads TGTGCCAGCAGCTTGGAATCGTGGGGCGGGGGTGAGCAGTTCTTC. This codes for CASSLESWGGGEQFF. The chain combines TRBV5-4 with TRBJ2-1, with TRBD2 matching over 7 bases. Germline values: CDR1 SGHNT, CDR2 YYREEE (reference sequence). The CDR3 length is 15 residues. V was clipped by 0 bases and J by 9 bases; unmatched bases: 9.

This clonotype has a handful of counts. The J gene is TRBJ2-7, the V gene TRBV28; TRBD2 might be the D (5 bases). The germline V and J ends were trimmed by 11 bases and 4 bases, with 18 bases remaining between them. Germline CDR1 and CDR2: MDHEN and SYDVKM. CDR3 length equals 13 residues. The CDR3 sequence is CAVLRLAQYEQYF. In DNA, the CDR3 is TGTGCCGTCCTCCGGCTAGCCCAGTACGAGCAGTACTTC.

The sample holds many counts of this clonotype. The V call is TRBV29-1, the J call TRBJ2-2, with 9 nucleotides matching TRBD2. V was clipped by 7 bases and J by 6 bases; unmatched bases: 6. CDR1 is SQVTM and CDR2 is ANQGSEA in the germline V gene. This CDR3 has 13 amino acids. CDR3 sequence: CSATQREAGELFF. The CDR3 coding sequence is TGCAGCGCAACCCAGCGGGAGGCCGGGGAGCTGTTTTTT.

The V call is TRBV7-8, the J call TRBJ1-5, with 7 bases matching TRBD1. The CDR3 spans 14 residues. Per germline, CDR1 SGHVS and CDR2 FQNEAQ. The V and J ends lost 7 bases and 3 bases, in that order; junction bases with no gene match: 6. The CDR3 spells CASTLDRVNQPQHF. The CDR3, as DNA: TGTGCCAGCACCCTAGACAGGGTCAATCAGCCCCAGCATTTT.

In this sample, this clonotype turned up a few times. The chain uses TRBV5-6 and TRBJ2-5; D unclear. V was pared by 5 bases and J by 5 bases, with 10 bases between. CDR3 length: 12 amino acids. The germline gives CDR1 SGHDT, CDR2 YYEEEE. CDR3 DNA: TGTGCCAGCAGTATTAACGCGGAGACCCAGTACTTC. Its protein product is CASSINAETQYF.

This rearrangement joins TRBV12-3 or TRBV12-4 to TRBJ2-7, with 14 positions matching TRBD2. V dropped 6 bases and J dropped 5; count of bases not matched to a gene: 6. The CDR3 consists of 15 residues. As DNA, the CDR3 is TGTGCCAGCAGCGAGTCGGGACTAGCGGGAGACGAGCAGTACTTC. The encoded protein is CASSESGLAGDEQYF.

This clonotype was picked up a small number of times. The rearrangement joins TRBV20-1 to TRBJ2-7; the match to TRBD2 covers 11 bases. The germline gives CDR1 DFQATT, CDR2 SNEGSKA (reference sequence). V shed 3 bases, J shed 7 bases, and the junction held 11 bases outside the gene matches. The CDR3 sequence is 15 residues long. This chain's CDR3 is CSARGLADTPLEQYF. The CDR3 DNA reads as TGCAGTGCTAGGGGACTAGCGGACACTCCCCTGGAGCAGTACTTC.

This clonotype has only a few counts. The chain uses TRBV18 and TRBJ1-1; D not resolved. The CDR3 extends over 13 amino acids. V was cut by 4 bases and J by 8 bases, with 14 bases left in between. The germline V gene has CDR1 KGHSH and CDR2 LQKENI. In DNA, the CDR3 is TGTGCCAGCTCACTAACCGGGAGTTCCGAAGCTTTCTTT. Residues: CASSLTGSSEAFF.

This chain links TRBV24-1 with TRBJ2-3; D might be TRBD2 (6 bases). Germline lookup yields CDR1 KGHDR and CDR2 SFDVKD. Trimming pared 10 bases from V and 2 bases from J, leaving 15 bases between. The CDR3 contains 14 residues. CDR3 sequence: CATATGEPTDTQYF. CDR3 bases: TGTGCCACAGCTACGGGGGAGCCCACAGATACGCAGTATTTT.